This TCR beta chain was found in a study of shared clonotypes between healthy human individuals. Generated by immunoSEQ multiplex PCR, the TCRdb table keeps only in-frame clones and is missing some. Among roughly 2,000,000 clones, 93% were seen once, and the ten largest hold more than 1.5%. CDR1 SEHNR and CDR2 FQNEAQ come from the germline V gene (reference sequence). V was trimmed by 1 base and J by 5 bases, leaving 15 bases between them. The CDR3 has 15 amino acids. Naive CD8 isolation took CD45RO-negative cells positively selected for CCR7 and excluded terminally differentiated effector memory CD45RA+ cells.

This clonotype was obtained from a man aged 18 to 29 in good health. Some clones in this sample may be carry-over from other donors' samples. V and J are TRBV7-9 and TRBJ2-7, with unresolved D. The sample comprised naive CD8+ T cells from PBMCs. CDR3 region: CASSLGRLSPNEQYF. The CDR3 DNA reads as TGTGCCAGCAGCTTAGGACGGCTTTCCCCCAACGAGCAGTACTTC.